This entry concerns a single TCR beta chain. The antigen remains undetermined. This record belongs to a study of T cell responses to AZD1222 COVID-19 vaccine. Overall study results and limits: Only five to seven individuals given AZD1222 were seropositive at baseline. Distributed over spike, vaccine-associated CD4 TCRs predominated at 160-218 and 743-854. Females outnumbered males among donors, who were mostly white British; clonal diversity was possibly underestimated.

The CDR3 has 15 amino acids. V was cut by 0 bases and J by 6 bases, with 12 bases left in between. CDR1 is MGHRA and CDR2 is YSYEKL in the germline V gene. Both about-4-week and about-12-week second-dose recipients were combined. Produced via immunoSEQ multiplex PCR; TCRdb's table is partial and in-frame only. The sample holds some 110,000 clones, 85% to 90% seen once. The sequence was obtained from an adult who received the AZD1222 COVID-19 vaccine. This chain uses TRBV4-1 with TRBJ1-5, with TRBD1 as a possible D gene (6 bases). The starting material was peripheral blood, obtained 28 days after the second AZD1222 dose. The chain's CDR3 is CASSQEHRDGQPQHF. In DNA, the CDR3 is TGCGCCAGCAGCCAAGAGCACAGGGATGGTCAGCCCCAGCATTTT.